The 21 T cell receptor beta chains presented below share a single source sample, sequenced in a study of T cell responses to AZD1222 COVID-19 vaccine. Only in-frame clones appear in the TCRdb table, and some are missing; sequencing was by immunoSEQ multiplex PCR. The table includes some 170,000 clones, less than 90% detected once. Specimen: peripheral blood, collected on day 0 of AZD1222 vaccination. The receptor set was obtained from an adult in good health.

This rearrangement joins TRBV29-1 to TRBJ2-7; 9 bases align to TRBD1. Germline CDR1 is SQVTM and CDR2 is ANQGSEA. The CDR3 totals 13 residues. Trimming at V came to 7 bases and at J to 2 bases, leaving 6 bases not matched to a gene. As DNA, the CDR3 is TGCAGCGGAGGGACAGGGATGCCCTACGAGCAGTACTTC. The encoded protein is CSGGTGMPYEQYF.

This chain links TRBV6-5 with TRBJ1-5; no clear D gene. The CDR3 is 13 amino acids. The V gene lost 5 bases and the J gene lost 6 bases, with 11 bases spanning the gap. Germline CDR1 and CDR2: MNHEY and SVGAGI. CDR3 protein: CASSPEAGQPQHF. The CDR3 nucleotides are TGTGCCAGCAGTCCAGAAGCGGGTCAGCCCCAGCATTTT.

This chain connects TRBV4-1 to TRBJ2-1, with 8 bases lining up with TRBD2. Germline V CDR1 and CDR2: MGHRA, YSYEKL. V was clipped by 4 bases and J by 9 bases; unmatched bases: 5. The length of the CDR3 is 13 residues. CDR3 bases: TGCGCCAGCAGCCCTATTCTAGCGGGTGAGCAGTTCTTC. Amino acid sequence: CASSPILAGEQFF.

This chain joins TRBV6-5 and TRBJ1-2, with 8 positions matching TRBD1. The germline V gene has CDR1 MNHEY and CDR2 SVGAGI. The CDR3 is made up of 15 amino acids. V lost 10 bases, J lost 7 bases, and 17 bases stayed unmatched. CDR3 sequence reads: CATKPEGRGHGGYTF. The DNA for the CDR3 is TGTGCCACCAAGCCAGAGGGCAGGGGGCATGGTGGCTACACCTTC.

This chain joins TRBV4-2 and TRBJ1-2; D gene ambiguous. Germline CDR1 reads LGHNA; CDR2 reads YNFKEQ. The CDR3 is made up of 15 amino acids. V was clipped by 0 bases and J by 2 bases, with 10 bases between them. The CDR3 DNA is TGTGCCAGCAGCCAAGATGACGAGGGAAACTATGGCTACACCTTC. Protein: CASSQDDEGNYGYTF.

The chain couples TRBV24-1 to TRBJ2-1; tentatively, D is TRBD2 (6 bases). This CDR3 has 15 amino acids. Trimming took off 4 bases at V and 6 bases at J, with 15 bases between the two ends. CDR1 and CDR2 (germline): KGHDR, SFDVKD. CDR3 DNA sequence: TGTGCCACCAGTGAGCGCGGGAATCTGGTCAATGAGCAGTTCTTC. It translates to CATSERGNLVNEQFF.

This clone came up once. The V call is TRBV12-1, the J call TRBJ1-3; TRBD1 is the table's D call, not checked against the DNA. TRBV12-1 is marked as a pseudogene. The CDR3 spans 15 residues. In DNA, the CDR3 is TGTGCCAGCAGCTTTGACGAGACATCTGGAAACACCATATATTTT. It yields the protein CASSFDETSGNTIYF.

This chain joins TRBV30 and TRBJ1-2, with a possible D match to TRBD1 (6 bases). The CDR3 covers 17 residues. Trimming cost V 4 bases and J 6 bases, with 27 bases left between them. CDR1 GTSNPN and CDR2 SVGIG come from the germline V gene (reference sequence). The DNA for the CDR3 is TGTGCCTGGATTGTGGGGCCAACAGGGAGCCGCGGCAATGGCTACACCTTC. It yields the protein CAWIVGPTGSRGNGYTF.

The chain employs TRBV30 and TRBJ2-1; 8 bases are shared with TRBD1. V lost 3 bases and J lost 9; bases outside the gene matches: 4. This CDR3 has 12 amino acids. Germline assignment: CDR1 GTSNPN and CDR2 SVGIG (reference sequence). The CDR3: CAWRDRAGEQFF. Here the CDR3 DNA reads TGTGCCTGGAGGGACAGGGCCGGTGAGCAGTTCTTC. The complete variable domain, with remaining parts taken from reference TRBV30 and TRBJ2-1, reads SQTIHQWPATLVQPVGSPLSLECTVEGTSNPNLYWYRQAAGRGLQLLFYSVGIGQISSEVPQNLSASRPQDRQFILSSKKLLLSDSGFYLCAWRDRAGEQFFGPGTRLTVL.

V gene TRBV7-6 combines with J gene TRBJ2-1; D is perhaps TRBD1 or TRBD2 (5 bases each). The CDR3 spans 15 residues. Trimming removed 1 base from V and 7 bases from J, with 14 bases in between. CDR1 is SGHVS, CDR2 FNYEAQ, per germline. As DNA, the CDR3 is TGTGCCAGCAGCTTAGTTGGGGGTCCTAAGAATGAGCAGTTCTTC. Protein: CASSLVGGPKNEQFF. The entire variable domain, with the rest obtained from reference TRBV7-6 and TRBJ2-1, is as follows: GAGVSQSPRYKVTKRGQDVALRCDPISGHVSLYWYRQALGQGPEFLTYFNYEAQQDKSGLPNDRFSAERPEGSISTLTIQRTEQRDSAMYRCASSLVGGPKNEQFFGPGTRLTVL.

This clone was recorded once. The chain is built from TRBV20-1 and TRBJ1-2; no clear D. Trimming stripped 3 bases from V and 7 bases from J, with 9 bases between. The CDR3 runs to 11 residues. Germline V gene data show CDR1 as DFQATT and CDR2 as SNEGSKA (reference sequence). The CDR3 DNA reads TGCAGTGCTAGGCCTCGGTCTGGCTACACCTTC. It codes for CSARPRSGYTF.

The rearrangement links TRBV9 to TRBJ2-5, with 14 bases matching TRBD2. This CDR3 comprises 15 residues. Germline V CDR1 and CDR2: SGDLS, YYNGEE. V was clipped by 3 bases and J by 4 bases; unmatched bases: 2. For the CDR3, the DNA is TGTGCCAGCAGCGCCGGGACTAGCGGGGGAGAGACCCAGTACTTC. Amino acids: CASSAGTSGGETQYF.

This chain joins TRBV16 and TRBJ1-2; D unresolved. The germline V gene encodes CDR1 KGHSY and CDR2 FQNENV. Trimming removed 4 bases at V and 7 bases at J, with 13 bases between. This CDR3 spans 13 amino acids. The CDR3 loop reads CASSLNRNGGYTF. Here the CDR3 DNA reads TGTGCCAGCAGCCTAAATCGGAATGGTGGCTACACCTTC.

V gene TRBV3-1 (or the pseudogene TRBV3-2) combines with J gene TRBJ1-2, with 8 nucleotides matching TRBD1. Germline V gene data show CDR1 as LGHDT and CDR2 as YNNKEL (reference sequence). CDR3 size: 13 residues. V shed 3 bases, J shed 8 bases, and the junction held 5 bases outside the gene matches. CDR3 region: CASSHRQGRGYTF. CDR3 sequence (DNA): TGTGCCAGCAGCCACCGACAGGGGAGAGGCTACACCTTC.

The CDR3 DNA is TGTGCCTGGGAGGGATCTAACTATGGCTACACCTTC. Its protein product is CAWEGSNYGYTF. The V gene is TRBV30, the J gene TRBJ1-2; D is ambiguous. V was pared by 5 bases and J by 0 bases, with 7 bases between. The CDR3 spans 12 residues. CDR1 GTSNPN and CDR2 SVGIG come from the germline V gene (reference sequence).

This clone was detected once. This chain's CDR3 is CASGDRGRATNEKLFF. The CDR3, as DNA: TGTGCCAGTGGAGACAGGGGGCGAGCAACTAATGAAAAACTGTTTTTT. The rearrangement joins TRBV19 to TRBJ1-4; TRBD1 matches at 10 bases. Germline V gene lookup returns CDR1 LNHDA and CDR2 SQIVND (reference sequence). CDR3 length: 16 residues. Trimming at V came to 8 bases and at J to 0 bases, leaving 6 bases not matched to a gene.

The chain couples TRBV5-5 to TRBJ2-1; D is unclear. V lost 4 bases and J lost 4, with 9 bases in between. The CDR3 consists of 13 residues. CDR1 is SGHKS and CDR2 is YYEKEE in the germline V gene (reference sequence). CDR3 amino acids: CASSTGPYNEQFF. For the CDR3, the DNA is TGTGCCAGCAGCACCGGACCGTACAATGAGCAGTTCTTC.

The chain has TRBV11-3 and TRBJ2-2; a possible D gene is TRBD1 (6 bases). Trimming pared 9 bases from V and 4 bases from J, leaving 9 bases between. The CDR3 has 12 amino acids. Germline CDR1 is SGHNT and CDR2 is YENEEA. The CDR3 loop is CASGTRTGELFF. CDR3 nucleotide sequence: TGTGCCAGTGGGACACGCACCGGGGAGCTGTTTTTT.

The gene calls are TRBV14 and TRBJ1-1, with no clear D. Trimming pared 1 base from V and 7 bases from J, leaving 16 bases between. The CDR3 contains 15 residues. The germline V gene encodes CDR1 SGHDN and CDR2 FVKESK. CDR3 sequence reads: CASSQGSGRSNEAFF. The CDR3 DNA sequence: TGTGCCAGCAGCCAAGGTAGCGGCAGATCAAATGAAGCTTTCTTT.

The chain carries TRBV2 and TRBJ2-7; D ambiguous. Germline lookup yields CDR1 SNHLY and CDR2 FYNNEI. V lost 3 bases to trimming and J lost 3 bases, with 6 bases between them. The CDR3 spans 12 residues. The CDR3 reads CASSDGSYEQYF. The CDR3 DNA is TGTGCCAGCAGTGATGGCAGCTACGAGCAGTACTTC. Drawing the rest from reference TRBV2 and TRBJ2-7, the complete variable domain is EPEVTQTPSHQVTQMGQEVILRCVPISNHLYFYWYRQILGQKVEFLVSFYNNEISEKSEIFDDQFSVERPDGSNFTLKIRSTKLEDSAMYFCASSDGSYEQYFGPGTRLTVT.

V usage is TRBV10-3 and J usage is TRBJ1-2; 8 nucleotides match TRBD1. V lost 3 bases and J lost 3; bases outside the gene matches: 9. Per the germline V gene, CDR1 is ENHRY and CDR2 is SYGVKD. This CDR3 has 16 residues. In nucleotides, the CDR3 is TGTGCCATCAGTGATTCGACAGGGGCGGGTGACTATGGCTACACCTTC. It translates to CAISDSTGAGDYGYTF.